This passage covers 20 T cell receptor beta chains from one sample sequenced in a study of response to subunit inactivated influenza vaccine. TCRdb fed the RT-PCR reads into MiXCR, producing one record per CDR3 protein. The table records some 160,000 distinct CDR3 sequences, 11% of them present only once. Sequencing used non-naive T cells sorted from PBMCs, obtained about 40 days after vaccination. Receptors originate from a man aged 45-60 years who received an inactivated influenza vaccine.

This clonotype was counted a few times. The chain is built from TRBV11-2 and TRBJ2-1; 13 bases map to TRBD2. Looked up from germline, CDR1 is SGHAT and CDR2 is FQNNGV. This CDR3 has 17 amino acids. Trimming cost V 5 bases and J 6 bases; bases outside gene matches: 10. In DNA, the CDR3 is TGTGCCAGCAGCCCCGGGACTAGCGGGGCAAGGGGCAATGAGCAGTTCTTC. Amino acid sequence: CASSPGTSGARGNEQFF. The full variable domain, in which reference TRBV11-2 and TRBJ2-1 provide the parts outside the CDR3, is EAGVAQSPRYKIIEKRQSVAFWCNPISGHATLYWYQQILGQGPKLLIQFQNNGVVDDSQLPKDRFSAERLKGVDSTLKIQPAKLEDSAVYLCASSPGTSGARGNEQFFGPGTRLTVL.

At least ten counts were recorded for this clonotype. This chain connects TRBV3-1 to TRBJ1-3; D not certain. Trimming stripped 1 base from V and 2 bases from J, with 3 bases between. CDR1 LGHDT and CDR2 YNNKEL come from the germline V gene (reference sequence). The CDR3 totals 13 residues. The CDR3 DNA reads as TGTGCCAGCAGCCAAGGAACTGGAAACACCATATATTTT. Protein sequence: CASSQGTGNTIYF.

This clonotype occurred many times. The CDR3 is CASSPGRYIQYF. CDR3 DNA: TGTGCCAGCAGCCCAGGGAGGTACATTCAGTACTTC. The rearrangement links TRBV12-3 or TRBV12-4 to TRBJ2-4, with D possibly TRBD2 on 6 matching bases. This CDR3 comprises 12 residues. Trimming pared 6 bases from V and 8 bases from J, leaving 11 bases between.

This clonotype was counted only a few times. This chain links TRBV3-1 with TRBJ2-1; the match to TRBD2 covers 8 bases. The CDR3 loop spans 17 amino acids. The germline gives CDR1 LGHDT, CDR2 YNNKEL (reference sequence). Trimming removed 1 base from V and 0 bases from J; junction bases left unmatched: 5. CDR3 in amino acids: CASSQGGLGSSYNEQFF. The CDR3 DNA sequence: TGTGCCAGCAGCCAAGGGGGACTAGGGAGCTCCTACAATGAGCAGTTCTTC.

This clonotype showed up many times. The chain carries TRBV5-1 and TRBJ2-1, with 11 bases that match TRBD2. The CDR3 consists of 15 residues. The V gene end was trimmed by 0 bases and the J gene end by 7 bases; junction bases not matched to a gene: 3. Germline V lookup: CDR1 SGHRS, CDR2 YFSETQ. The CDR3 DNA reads TGCGCCAGCAGCTTGGAACTAGCGGGGGCGAATGAGCAGTTCTTC. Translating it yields CASSLELAGANEQFF. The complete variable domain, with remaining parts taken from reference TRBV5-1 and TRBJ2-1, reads KAGVTQTPRYLIKTRGQQVTLSCSPISGHRSVSWYQQTPGQGLQFLFEYFSETQRNKGNFPGRFSGRQFSNSRSEMNVSTLELGDSALYLCASSLELAGANEQFFGPGTRLTVL.

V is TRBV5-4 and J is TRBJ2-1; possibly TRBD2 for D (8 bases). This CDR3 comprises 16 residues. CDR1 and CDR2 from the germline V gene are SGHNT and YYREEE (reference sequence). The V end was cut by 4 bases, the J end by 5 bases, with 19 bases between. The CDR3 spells CASSPQGSGRNNEQFF. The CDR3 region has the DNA TGTGCCAGCAGCCCACAGGGGAGCGGGAGAAACAATGAGCAGTTCTTC.

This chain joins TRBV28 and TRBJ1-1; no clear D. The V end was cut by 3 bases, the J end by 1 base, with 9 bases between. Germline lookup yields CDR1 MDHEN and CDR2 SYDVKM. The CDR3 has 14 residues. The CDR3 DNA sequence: TGTGCCAGCAGTTTGCCTGTTTCGAACACTGAAGCTTTCTTT. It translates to CASSLPVSNTEAFF.

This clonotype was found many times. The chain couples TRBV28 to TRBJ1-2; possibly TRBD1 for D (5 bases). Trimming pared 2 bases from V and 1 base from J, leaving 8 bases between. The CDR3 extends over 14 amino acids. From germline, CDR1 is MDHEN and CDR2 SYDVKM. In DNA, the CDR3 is TGTGCCAGCAGTTTAGGGACCTTTAACTATGGCTACACCTTC. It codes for CASSLGTFNYGYTF.

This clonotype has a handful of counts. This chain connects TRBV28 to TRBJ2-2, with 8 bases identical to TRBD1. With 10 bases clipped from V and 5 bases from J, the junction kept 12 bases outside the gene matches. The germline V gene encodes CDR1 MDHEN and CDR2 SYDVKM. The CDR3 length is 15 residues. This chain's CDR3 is CANSRGGQGTGELFF. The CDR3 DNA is TGTGCCAACTCGCGTGGAGGACAGGGTACCGGGGAGCTGTTTTTT.

The CDR3 sequence: CASSKTRDRGAKNMQYF. CDR3 coding DNA: TGTGCCAGCAGCAAAACCCGGGACAGGGGAGCCAAAAACATGCAGTACTTC. This sequence joins TRBV21-1 and TRBJ2-4; TRBD1 is taken as the D call from the table, unchecked against the DNA. TRBV21-1 is termed a pseudogene. This CDR3 region has 17 residues.

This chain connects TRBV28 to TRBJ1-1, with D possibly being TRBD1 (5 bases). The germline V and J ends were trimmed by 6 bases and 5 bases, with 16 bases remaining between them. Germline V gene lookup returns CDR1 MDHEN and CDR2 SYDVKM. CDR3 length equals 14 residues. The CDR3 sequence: CASSKPGRGTEAFF. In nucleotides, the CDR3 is TGTGCCAGCAGCAAACCGGGACGAGGAACTGAAGCTTTCTTT.

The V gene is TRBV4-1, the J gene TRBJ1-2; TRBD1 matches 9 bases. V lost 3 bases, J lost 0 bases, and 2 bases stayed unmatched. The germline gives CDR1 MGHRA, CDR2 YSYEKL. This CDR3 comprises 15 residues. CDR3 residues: CASSQGQGPNYGYTF. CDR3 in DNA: TGCGCCAGCAGCCAGGGACAGGGACCTAACTATGGCTACACCTTC.

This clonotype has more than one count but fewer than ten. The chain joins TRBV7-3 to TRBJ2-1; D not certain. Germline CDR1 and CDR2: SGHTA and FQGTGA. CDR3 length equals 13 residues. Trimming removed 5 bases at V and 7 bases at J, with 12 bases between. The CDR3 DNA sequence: TGTGCCAGCAGCCTACATCCAAAAAATGAGCAGTTCTTC. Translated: CASSLHPKNEQFF. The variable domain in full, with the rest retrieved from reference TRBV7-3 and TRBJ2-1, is GAGVSQTPSNKVTEKGKYVELRCDPISGHTALYWYRQSLGQGPEFLIYFQGTGAADDSGLPNDRFFAVRPEGSVSTLKIQRTERGDSAVYLCASSLHPKNEQFFGPGTRLTVL.

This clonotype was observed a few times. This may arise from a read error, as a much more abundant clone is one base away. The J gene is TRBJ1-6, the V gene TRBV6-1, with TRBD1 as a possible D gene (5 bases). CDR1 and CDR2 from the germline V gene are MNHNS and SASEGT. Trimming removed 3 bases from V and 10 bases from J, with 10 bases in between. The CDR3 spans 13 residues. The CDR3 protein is CASSDRESSPLHF. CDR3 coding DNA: TGTGCCAGCAGTGACAGGGAGAGCTCACCCCTCCACTTT.

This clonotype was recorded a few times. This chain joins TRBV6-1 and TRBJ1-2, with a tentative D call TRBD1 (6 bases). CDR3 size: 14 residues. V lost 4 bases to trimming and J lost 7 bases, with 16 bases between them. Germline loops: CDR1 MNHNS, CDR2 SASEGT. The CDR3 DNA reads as TGTGCCAGCAGTGTGCAGGGGTCGGGCGCTGGCTACACCTTC. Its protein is CASSVQGSGAGYTF.

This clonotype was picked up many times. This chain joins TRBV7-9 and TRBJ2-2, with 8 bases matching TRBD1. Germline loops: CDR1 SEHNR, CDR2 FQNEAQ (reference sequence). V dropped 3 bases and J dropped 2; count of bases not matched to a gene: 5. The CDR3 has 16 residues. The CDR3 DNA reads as TGTGCCAGCAGCTTTCCCGGACAGGGTAACACCGGGGAGCTGTTTTTT. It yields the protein CASSFPGQGNTGELFF.

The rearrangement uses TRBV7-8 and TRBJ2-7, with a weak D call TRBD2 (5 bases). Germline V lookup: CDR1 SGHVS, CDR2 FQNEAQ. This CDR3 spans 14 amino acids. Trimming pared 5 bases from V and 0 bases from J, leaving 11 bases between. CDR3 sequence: CASSILAYSYEQYF. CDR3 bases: TGTGCCAGCAGCATCTTAGCGTACTCCTACGAGCAGTACTTC. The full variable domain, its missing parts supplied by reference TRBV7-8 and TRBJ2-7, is GAGVSQSPRYKVAKRGQDVALRCDPISGHVSLFWYQQALGQGPEFLTYFQNEAQLDKSGLPSDRFFAERPEGSVSTLKIQRTQQEDSAVYLCASSILAYSYEQYFGPGTRLTVT.

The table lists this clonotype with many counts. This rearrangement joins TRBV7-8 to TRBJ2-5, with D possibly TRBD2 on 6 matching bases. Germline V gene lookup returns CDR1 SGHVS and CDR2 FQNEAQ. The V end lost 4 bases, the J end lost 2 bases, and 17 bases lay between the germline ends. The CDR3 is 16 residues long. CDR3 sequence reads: CASSSIPGATQETQYF. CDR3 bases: TGTGCCAGCAGCTCCATTCCGGGAGCAACTCAAGAGACCCAGTACTTC.

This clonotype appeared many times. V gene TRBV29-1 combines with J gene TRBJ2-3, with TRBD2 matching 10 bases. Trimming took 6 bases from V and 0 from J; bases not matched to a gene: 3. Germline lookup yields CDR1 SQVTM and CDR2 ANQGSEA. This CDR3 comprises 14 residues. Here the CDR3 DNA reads TGCAGCGTCGGACTAGCGGCTAGCACAGATACGCAGTATTTT. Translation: CSVGLAASTDTQYF.

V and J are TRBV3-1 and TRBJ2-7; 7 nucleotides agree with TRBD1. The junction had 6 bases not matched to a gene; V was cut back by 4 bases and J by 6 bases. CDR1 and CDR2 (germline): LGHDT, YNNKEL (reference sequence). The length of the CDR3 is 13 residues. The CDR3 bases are TGTGCCAGCAGCCGTTACAGGGGCGGCGAGCAGTACTTC. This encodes CASSRYRGGEQYF.